Sequencing of this T cell receptor beta chain was carried out in a study of T cell responses to AZD1222 COVID-19 vaccine. Study results and limitations: Unmutated regions of variants are reportedly targeted by nearly half of spike-specific TCRs. Spike-spanning, vaccine-associated CD4 TCRs were dominant at 160-218 and 743-854.

Assay: immunoSEQ multiplex PCR; the TCRdb copy retains only in-frame clones and omits some. The sample contains tens of thousands of clones, almost 90% of which appear only once. The J segment lost 6 bases and the V segment lost 1 base, leaving 5 bases of the junction unmatched. CDR3 length: 17 amino acids. The germline V gene encodes CDR1 SGHTA and CDR2 FQGNSA. Note on this clone: Its antigen is as yet unknown.

The origin of this receptor is an adult who received the AZD1222 COVID-19 vaccine. The chain links TRBV7-2 to TRBJ2-2; 13 nucleotides match TRBD2. The sample was peripheral blood, taken 28 days after the second AZD1222 dose. The CDR3 DNA sequence: TGTGCCAGCAGCTTAGAAGGGACTAGCGGGACTTCCGGGGAGCTGTTTTTT. This sequence encodes CASSLEGTSGTSGELFF.